Listed below are T cell receptor beta chains from one sample, sequenced in a study of T cell clusters in autoimmune cytopenias. No DNA is given; TCRdb re-called the multiplex PCR reads and lists each CDR3 protein once. In all, the sample yields more than 7,000 distinct CDR3 sequences. Sequenced input: peripheral blood. The receptors come from a human donor with an autoimmune cytopenia or autoimmune hepatitis (not recorded which). The CDR3 runs from the conserved cysteine through the conserved F or W. Each record gives: clone size, V gene, J gene, CDR3 protein. Not all rows give a size; the values are once, few, many and, for expanded clones, a class.

size: NA; V: TRBV27; J: TRBJ2-7; CDR3: CASSSGQGLDYEQYF
size: NA; V: TRBV5-6; J: TRBJ2-7; CDR3: CASSSNRGQEIYEQYF
size: NA; V: TRBV6-5; J: TRBJ2-1; CDR3: CASSYPVKGGRDEQFF
size: medium-sized; V: TRBV29-1; J: TRBJ2-5; CDR3: CSVGHPYQETQYF
size: medium-sized; V: TRBV19; J: TRBJ1-6; CDR3: CASRTGSYNSPLHF
size: NA; V: TRBV20-1; J: TRBJ2-1; CDR3: CSARVRLGLYEQFF
size: NA; V: TRBV5-5; J: TRBJ1-2; CDR3: CASSLGQGDYYGYTF
size: NA; V: TRBV12-3/TRBV12-4; J: TRBJ2-1; CDR3: CASYREGSYNEQFF
size: NA; V: TRBV5-6; J: TRBJ1-1; CDR3: CASSLMSNTEAFF
size: NA; V: TRBV24-1; J: TRBJ1-2; CDR3: CATSDFNYGYTF
size: NA; V: TRBV27; J: TRBJ2-7; CDR3: CASSLRARRGAYEQYF
size: NA; V: TRBV12-3/TRBV12-4; J: TRBJ2-5; CDR3: CASSQQEQETQYF
size: NA; V: TRBV30; J: TRBJ1-2; CDR3: CAWSEGAGPSYGYTF
size: medium-sized; V: TRBV18; J: TRBJ1-4; CDR3: CASSPYRDGNEKLFF
size: NA; V: TRBV20-1; J: TRBJ2-3; CDR3: CSASQLADGTDTQYF
size: NA; V: TRBV5-1; J: TRBJ1-6; CDR3: CASSGGTGGVSPLHF
size: NA; V: TRBV12-3/TRBV12-4; J: TRBJ2-1; CDR3: CASVQDRYYKEQFF
size: medium-sized; V: TRBV30; J: TRBJ1-5; CDR3: CAWSTVGNQPQHF
size: NA; V: TRBV28; J: TRBJ2-1; CDR3: CASSLWAGAQQFF
size: medium-sized; V: TRBV19; J: TRBJ2-1; CDR3: CASDTSGAYNEQFF
size: medium-sized; V: TRBV27; J: TRBJ2-1; CDR3: CASSNLDSPKQFF
size: medium-sized; V: TRBV27; J: TRBJ1-2; CDR3: CASSLTEVDGYTF
size: NA; V: TRBV6-5; J: TRBJ1-3; CDR3: CASSSVSSGNTIYF
size: medium-sized; V: TRBV12-3/TRBV12-4; J: TRBJ2-5; CDR3: CASSLGTSGSIGKETQYF
size: NA; V: TRBV28; J: TRBJ2-3; CDR3: CASSFGNTDTQYF
size: NA; V: TRBV7-9; J: TRBJ2-7; CDR3: CASSPLTSSSEQYF
size: NA; V: TRBV6-5; J: TRBJ2-1; CDR3: CASSPRAVGPYNEQFF
size: medium-sized; V: TRBV6-5; J: TRBJ2-7; CDR3: CASSLGQGSPYEQYF
size: NA; V: TRBV5-8; J: TRBJ1-4; CDR3: CASSLRTGHGGEKLFF
size: medium-sized; V: TRBV30; J: TRBJ1-5; CDR3: CAWSEGAPMPQHF
size: medium-sized; V: TRBV12-3/TRBV12-4; J: TRBJ2-7; CDR3: CASAISLTGYEQYF
size: medium-sized; V: TRBV19; J: TRBJ2-1; CDR3: CASSPRTSGRAYNEQFF
size: medium-sized; V: TRBV27; J: TRBJ2-1; CDR3: CASTAGTGDHTSYNEQFF
size: medium-sized; V: TRBV30; J: TRBJ1-1; CDR3: CAWSSGGTEAFF
size: NA; V: TRBV12-3/TRBV12-4; J: TRBJ1-2; CDR3: CASSLGGLWGYTF
size: NA; V: TRBV6-5; J: TRBJ2-3; CDR3: CASSYLGDRGTDTQYF
size: medium-sized; V: TRBV5-6; J: TRBJ2-3; CDR3: CASSLIGDTQLGLTDTQYF
size: NA; V: TRBV6-5; J: TRBJ2-7; CDR3: CASSLAGTVNEQYF
size: medium-sized; V: TRBV12-3/TRBV12-4; J: TRBJ1-6; CDR3: CASSSWGKGPNSPLHF
size: NA; V: TRBV6-6; J: TRBJ2-1; CDR3: CATRGIASNEQFF
size: NA; V: TRBV19; J: TRBJ1-1; CDR3: CASSYRAMNTEAFF
size: NA; V: TRBV20-1; J: TRBJ2-6; CDR3: CSATSNANVLTF
size: NA; V: TRBV6-2/TRBV6-3; J: TRBJ1-4; CDR3: CASRSGGEKLFF
size: NA; V: TRBV6-5; J: TRBJ1-1; CDR3: CASSYTDRGTEAFF
size: NA; V: TRBV19; J: TRBJ1-2; CDR3: CASSEQGRSGYGYTF
size: NA; V: TRBV19; J: TRBJ1-5; CDR3: CASSMRSDSNQPQHF
size: medium-sized; V: TRBV18; J: TRBJ2-1; CDR3: CASSPSSGREIEQFF
size: medium-sized; V: TRBV5-4; J: TRBJ2-5; CDR3: CASSLVGLGQETQYF
size: NA; V: TRBV11-2; J: TRBJ2-5; CDR3: CASSLARWALAQETQYF
size: medium-sized; V: TRBV5-5; J: TRBJ2-1; CDR3: CASSWTSDSYNEQFF
size: medium-sized; V: TRBV19; J: TRBJ1-5; CDR3: CASSRERNQPQHF
size: medium-sized; V: TRBV6-5; J: TRBJ2-1; CDR3: CASSWRPRSSYNEQFF